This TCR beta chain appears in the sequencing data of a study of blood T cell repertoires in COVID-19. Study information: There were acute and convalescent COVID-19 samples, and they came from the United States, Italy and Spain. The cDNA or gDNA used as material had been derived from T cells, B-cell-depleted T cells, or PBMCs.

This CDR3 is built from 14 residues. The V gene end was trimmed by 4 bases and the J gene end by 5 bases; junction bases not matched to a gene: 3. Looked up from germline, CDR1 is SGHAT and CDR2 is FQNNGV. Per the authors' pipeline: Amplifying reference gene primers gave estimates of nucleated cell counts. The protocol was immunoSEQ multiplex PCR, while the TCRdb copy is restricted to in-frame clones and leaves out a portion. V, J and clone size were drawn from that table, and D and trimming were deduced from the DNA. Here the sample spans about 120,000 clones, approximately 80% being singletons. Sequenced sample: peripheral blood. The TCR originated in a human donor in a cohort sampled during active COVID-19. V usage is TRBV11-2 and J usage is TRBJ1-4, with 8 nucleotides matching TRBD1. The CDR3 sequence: CASSWRTGNEKLFF. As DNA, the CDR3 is TGTGCCAGCAGCTGGAGGACAGGGAATGAAAAACTGTTTTTT. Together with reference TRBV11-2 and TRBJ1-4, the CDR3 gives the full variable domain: EAGVAQSPRYKIIEKRQSVAFWCNPISGHATLYWYQQILGQGPKLLIQFQNNGVVDDSQLPKDRFSAERLKGVDSTLKIQPAKLEDSAVYLCASSWRTGNEKLFFGSGTQLSVL.